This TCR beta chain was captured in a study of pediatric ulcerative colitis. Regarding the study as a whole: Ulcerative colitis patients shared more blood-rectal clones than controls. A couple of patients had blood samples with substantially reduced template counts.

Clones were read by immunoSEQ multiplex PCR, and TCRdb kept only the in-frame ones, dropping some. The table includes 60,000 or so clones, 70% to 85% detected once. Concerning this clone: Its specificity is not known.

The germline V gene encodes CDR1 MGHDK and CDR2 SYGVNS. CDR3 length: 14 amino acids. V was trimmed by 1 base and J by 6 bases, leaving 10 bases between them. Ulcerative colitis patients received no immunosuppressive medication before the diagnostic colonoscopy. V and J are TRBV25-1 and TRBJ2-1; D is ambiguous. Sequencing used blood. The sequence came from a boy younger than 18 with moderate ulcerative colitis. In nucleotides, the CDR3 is TGTGCCAGCAGTGAATTCGCTGGCCCCAATGAGCAGTTCTTC. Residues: CASSEFAGPNEQFF.